A single sample gave rise to the 18 T cell receptor beta chains below, sequenced in a study of T-cell memory formation after mild COVID-19. TCRdb fed the 5' RACE reads into MiXCR, producing one record per CDR3 protein. The sample lists some 120,000 distinct CDR3 sequences, approximately 16% occurring once. Source material: PBMCs or a T cell subset sorted from them (not recorded which). These receptors were taken from an adult woman who had mild COVID-19 (a few samples of this study predate the infection). Cell type and time point are not known.

This clonotype was detected a few times. V gene TRBV5-1 combines with J gene TRBJ2-1; 10 bases align to TRBD2. The CDR3 is 15 amino acids. J gave up 6 bases and V 1 base, and 4 bases lay outside the gene matches. The germline V gene has CDR1 SGHRS and CDR2 YFSETQ. CDR3 nucleotide sequence: TGCGCCAGCAGCTTGCGGCTAGCGGGAGCCAATGAGCAGTTCTTC. Translating it yields CASSLRLAGANEQFF.

This chain's CDR3 is CASSTRDSPNSPLHF. The CDR3 coding sequence is TGTGCCAGTAGTACCCGGGACAGTCCGAATTCACCCCTCCACTTT. This chain uses TRBV19 with TRBJ1-6, with 7 nucleotides matching TRBD1. The CDR3 consists of 15 residues. Germline V CDR1 and CDR2: LNHDA, SQIVND (reference sequence). Trimming removed 4 bases from V and 7 bases from J; junction bases left unmatched: 7.

This clonotype was seen a handful of times. V is TRBV6-5 and J is TRBJ2-3, with 8 bases lining up with TRBD2. The J segment lost 2 bases and the V segment lost 8 bases, leaving 6 bases of the junction unmatched. The CDR3 consists of 14 residues. Germline V gene lookup returns CDR1 MNHEY and CDR2 SVGAGI. CDR3 DNA: TGTGCCAGCGCTTCGGGGGGGACCACAGATACGCAGTATTTT. This translates into CASASGGTTDTQYF.

This clonotype showed up just a few times. The chain joins TRBV5-1 to TRBJ2-7; the match to TRBD2 covers 9 bases. CDR1 SGHRS and CDR2 YFSETQ come from the germline V gene. The CDR3 runs 15 residues. The V and J ends lost 0 bases and 3 bases, in that order; junction bases with no gene match: 4. In DNA form, the CDR3 reads TGCGCCAGCAGCTTGGCCCCTAGCGGGAACTACGAGCAGTACTTC. Translation gives CASSLAPSGNYEQYF.

CDR3 region: CASSPAQGVPGETQYF. In nucleotides, the CDR3 is TGTGCCAGCAGTCCCGCCCAGGGGGTACCTGGAGAGACCCAGTACTTC. This rearrangement joins TRBV12-3 or TRBV12-4 to TRBJ2-5, with 7 bases matching TRBD1. Trimming took 5 bases from V and 4 from J; bases not matched to a gene: 13. This CDR3 contains 16 residues.

This chain uses TRBV5-1 with TRBJ1-2; the match to TRBD1 covers 7 bases. Trimming cost V 4 bases and J 3 bases; bases outside gene matches: 6. The CDR3 runs to 14 residues. The germline CDR1 and CDR2 sequences are SGHRS and YFSETQ. The CDR3 region is CASSTPQGDYGYTF. The CDR3, as DNA: TGCGCCAGCAGCACGCCTCAGGGGGACTATGGCTACACCTTC.

This clonotype was seen a handful of times. The chain is built from TRBV4-1 and TRBJ2-7; tentative D call: TRBD1 (6 bases). The CDR3 runs 15 residues. Trimming took off 3 bases at V and 0 bases at J, with 12 bases between the two ends. The germline gives CDR1 MGHRA, CDR2 YSYEKL. This CDR3 is CASSQWGPSSYEQYF. The CDR3 region has the DNA TGCGCCAGCAGCCAGTGGGGGCCCAGCTCCTACGAGCAGTACTTC.

This chain links TRBV4-1 with TRBJ1-5; TRBD1 agrees at 9 bases. This CDR3 region has 17 residues. Germline-derived CDR1 and CDR2 are MGHRA and YSYEKL. Losses at the gene ends were 4 bases for V and 0 bases for J; bases not matched to a gene: 7. CDR3 in DNA: TGCGCCAGCAGCCGCTGGACAGGGGATTATAGCAATCAGCCCCAGCATTTT. Translated, it gives CASSRWTGDYSNQPQHF.

This clonotype was detected ten times or more. The genes are TRBV5-1 and TRBJ2-1, with TRBD2 matching 9 bases. V lost 4 bases and J lost 1; bases outside the gene matches: 3. Germline V gene lookup returns CDR1 SGHRS and CDR2 YFSETQ. This CDR3 has 15 residues. CDR3 residues: CASSAGGVSYNEQFF. In nucleotides, the CDR3 is TGCGCCAGCAGCGCGGGAGGGGTGTCCTACAATGAGCAGTTCTTC.

This clonotype turned up a few times. This chain links TRBV12-3 or TRBV12-4 with TRBJ2-7; no clear D gene. The CDR3 is made up of 13 amino acids. V lost 3 bases and J 2 bases, leaving 8 bases between the germline ends. The CDR3 DNA reads as TGTGCCAGCAGTTTTGGCAGGACCTACGAGCAGTACTTC. Amino acid sequence: CASSFGRTYEQYF.

A few counts support this clonotype. This chain uses TRBV7-9 with TRBJ1-1; no reliable D call. This CDR3 spans 15 amino acids. The V end was cut by 1 base, the J end by 5 bases, with 14 bases between. Germline-derived CDR1 and CDR2 are SEHNR and FQNEAQ (reference sequence). As DNA, the CDR3 is TGTGCCAGCAGCTTAGGGAGCAGACTAAAGACTGAAGCTTTCTTT. Amino acids: CASSLGSRLKTEAFF.

The chain employs TRBV7-9 and TRBJ1-2; D not resolved. Germline assignment: CDR1 SEHNR and CDR2 FQNEAQ (reference sequence). The CDR3 covers 13 residues. V lost 1 base to trimming and J lost 8 bases, with 11 bases between them. The CDR3 coding sequence is TGTGCCAGCAGCTTAGTGGCCTCGGGGGGCTACACCTTC. As protein: CASSLVASGGYTF.

The rearrangement uses TRBV25-1 and TRBJ1-2; D ambiguous. Trimming removed 3 bases from V and 8 bases from J, with 10 bases in between. This CDR3 has 12 amino acids. Germline V gene lookup returns CDR1 MGHDK and CDR2 SYGVNS. The CDR3 sequence is CASSDRVRGYTF. CDR3 coding DNA: TGTGCCAGCAGTGACCGAGTGCGGGGCTACACCTTC.

This clonotype was seen only a few times. This rearrangement joins TRBV5-6 to TRBJ1-4; D not certain. Germline V gene sequence: CDR1 SGHDT, CDR2 YYEEEE. The CDR3 consists of 14 residues. V lost 1 base, J lost 7 bases, and 11 bases lay in between. In DNA, the CDR3 is TGTGCCAGCAGCTTGTTGGCGGATAGTGAAAAACTGTTTTTT. This sequence encodes CASSLLADSEKLFF.

This clonotype was seen a handful of times. The chain carries TRBV12-3 or TRBV12-4 and TRBJ2-4; TRBD1 matches 7 bases. CDR3 length equals 16 residues. Unmatched junction bases numbered 9, after V lost 5 bases and J lost 2 bases. The CDR3, as DNA: TGTGCCAGCAGTCCCCCCCGACAGGGACCCAAAAACATTCAGTACTTC. Translation gives CASSPPRQGPKNIQYF.

The chain employs TRBV7-2 and TRBJ1-2; D not resolved. Trimming cost V 1 base and J 8 bases, with 20 bases left between them. The CDR3 runs to 16 residues. Germline CDR1 and CDR2: SGHTA and FQGNSA. The CDR3: CASSLEVAGSPRGYTF. For the CDR3, the DNA is TGTGCCAGCAGCTTAGAGGTAGCAGGCTCACCACGGGGCTACACCTTC.

The chain carries TRBV7-9 and TRBJ2-5; D gene unclear. Between the trimmed V and J ends, which lost 1 base and 5 bases, there was a span of 14 bases. The germline V gene has CDR1 SEHNR and CDR2 FQNEAQ (reference sequence). The CDR3 has 15 amino acids. The CDR3 region has the DNA TGTGCCAGCAGCTTAGAGGCTTCGATGGGGGAGACCCAGTACTTC. This sequence encodes CASSLEASMGETQYF.

At least ten counts were recorded for this clonotype. This sequence joins TRBV7-8 and TRBJ2-1; TRBD2 matches at 10 bases. This CDR3 contains 16 residues. With 4 bases clipped from V and 0 bases from J, the junction kept 3 bases outside the gene matches. Looked up from germline, CDR1 is SGHVS and CDR2 is FQNEAQ. CDR3 amino acids: CASSWTSGYSYNEQFF. The CDR3 DNA sequence: TGTGCCAGCAGCTGGACTAGCGGATACTCCTACAATGAGCAGTTCTTC.